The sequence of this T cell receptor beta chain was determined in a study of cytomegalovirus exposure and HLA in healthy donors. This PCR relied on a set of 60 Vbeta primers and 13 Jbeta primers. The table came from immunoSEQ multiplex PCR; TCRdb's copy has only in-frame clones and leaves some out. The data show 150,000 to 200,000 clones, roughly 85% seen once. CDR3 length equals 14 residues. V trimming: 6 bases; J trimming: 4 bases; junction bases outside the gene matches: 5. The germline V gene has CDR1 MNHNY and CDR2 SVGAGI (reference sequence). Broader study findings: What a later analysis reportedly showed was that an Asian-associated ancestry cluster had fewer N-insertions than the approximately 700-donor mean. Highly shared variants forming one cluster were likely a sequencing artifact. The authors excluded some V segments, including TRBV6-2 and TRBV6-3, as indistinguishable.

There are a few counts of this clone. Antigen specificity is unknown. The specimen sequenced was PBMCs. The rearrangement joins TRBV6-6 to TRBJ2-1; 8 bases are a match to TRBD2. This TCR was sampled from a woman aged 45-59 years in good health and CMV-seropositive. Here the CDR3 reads CASSLLAEYNEQFF. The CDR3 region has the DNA TGTGCCAGCAGCCTACTAGCGGAGTACAATGAGCAGTTCTTC.